This T cell receptor beta chain was sequenced in a study of T cell responses to AZD1222 COVID-19 vaccine. Study-level findings and limits: AZD1222 recipients seropositive at baseline numbered only six or seven.

Sequencing was performed with immunoSEQ multiplex PCR; in TCRdb, only in-frame clones are kept and a portion is missing. The profile shows 75,000 to 100,000 clones, around 88% of them singletons. Comments on this clone: What it binds is not known.

CDR3 length: 16 residues. The ends were cut back, 2 bases at V and 3 bases at J, with 13 bases in the middle. CDR1 is KGHSH and CDR2 is LQKENI in the germline V gene. Sequenced here: peripheral blood, sampled on day 0 of MenACWY control vaccination. The origin of this receptor is an adult in good health. This rearrangement joins TRBV18 to TRBJ1-4; no firm D call. The DNA of the CDR3 is TGTGCCAGCTCACCATCTAGGGCAGGACCTAATGAAAAACTGTTTTTT. Amino acids: CASSPSRAGPNEKLFF.